These T cell receptor beta chains were read from a single sample in a study of OX40 agonist ivuxolimab in advanced cancers. Clones were sequenced by immunoSEQ multiplex PCR, and TCRdb holds only the in-frame ones, with some missing. The sample yields roughly 80,000 clones, about 86% seen once. The sample was CD4+ or CD8+ T cells sorted from blood, taken in a trial of the OX40 agonist ivuxolimab. These TCRs come from an adult with an advanced solid tumor such as melanoma, head and neck, liver or kidney cancer. The CDR3 runs from the conserved cysteine through the conserved F or W. The order of the fields is D gene, V gene, clone size, J gene, CDR3 protein, CDR3 DNA. D genes are given only for firm matches. Where a row states a size, it is once, few, many or the class of an expanded clone; other rows omit it.

d_gene: -
v_gene: TRBV5-8
abundance: -
j_gene: TRBJ1-1
CDR3aa: CASTPIDRNTEAFF
CDR3nt: TGTGCCAGCACCCCGATTGACAGGAACACTGAAGCTTTCTTT

d_gene: -
v_gene: TRBV13
abundance: -
j_gene: TRBJ1-6
CDR3aa: CASSLFGTFNSPLHF
CDR3nt: TGTGCCAGCAGCTTATTTGGGACATTCAATTCACCCCTCCACTTT

d_gene: -
v_gene: TRBV19
abundance: -
j_gene: TRBJ2-6
CDR3aa: CASCLSGANVLTF
CDR3nt: TGTGCCAGTTGCCTCTCTGGGGCCAACGTCCTGACTTTC

d_gene: -
v_gene: TRBV18
abundance: few
j_gene: TRBJ2-7
CDR3aa: CASSPGQLSEQYF
CDR3nt: TGTGCCAGCTCACCTGGTCAACTCTCCGAGCAGTACTTC

d_gene: -
v_gene: TRBV28
abundance: -
j_gene: TRBJ2-1
CDR3aa: CASIGRLGLSSYNEQFF
CDR3nt: TGTGCCAGCATTGGCCGCCTGGGCCTTAGCTCCTACAATGAGCAGTTCTTC

d_gene: -
v_gene: TRBV19
abundance: -
j_gene: TRBJ2-3
CDR3aa: CASSTSLATDTQYF
CDR3nt: TGTGCCAGTAGTACCTCACTAGCTACAGATACGCAGTATTTT

d_gene: -
v_gene: TRBV25-1
abundance: -
j_gene: TRBJ1-4
CDR3aa: CASSAGATNEKLFF
CDR3nt: TGTGCCAGCAGTGCCGGGGCAACTAATGAAAAACTGTTTTTT

d_gene: TRBD1
v_gene: TRBV28
abundance: -
j_gene: TRBJ1-2
CDR3aa: CASSFTGQGSYGYTF
CDR3nt: TGTGCCAGCAGTTTCACCGGACAGGGCAGCTATGGCTACACCTTC

d_gene: TRBD1
v_gene: TRBV4-1
abundance: few
j_gene: TRBJ1-1
CDR3aa: CASSQADRGGLNTEAFF
CDR3nt: TGCGCCAGCAGCCAGGCGGACAGGGGTGGACTGAACACTGAAGCTTTCTTT

d_gene: -
v_gene: TRBV7-7
abundance: -
j_gene: TRBJ2-1
CDR3aa: CASSLNDGAHNEQFF
CDR3nt: TGTGCCAGCAGCTTAAACGACGGAGCCCACAATGAGCAGTTCTTC

d_gene: -
v_gene: TRBV7-2
abundance: -
j_gene: TRBJ1-1
CDR3aa: CASSHTPGETTVPNTEAFF
CDR3nt: TGTGCCAGCAGCCATACCCCCGGGGAAACTACAGTGCCGAACACTGAAGCTTTCTTT

d_gene: -
v_gene: TRBV2
abundance: -
j_gene: TRBJ1-2
CDR3aa: CASIGGTNYGYTF
CDR3nt: TGTGCCAGCATCGGGGGGACTAACTATGGCTACACCTTC

d_gene: -
v_gene: TRBV29-1
abundance: -
j_gene: TRBJ2-5
CDR3aa: CSVEHLKETQYF
CDR3nt: TGCAGCGTTGAACACTTAAAAGAGACCCAGTACTTC

d_gene: -
v_gene: TRBV28
abundance: -
j_gene: TRBJ2-1
CDR3aa: CASSLLDEQFF
CDR3nt: TGTGCCAGCAGTTTACTCGATGAGCAGTTCTTC

d_gene: -
v_gene: TRBV2
abundance: -
j_gene: TRBJ1-6
CDR3aa: CASSRVNSPLHF
CDR3nt: TGTGCCAGCAGCCGGGTTAATTCACCCCTCCACTTT

d_gene: TRBD1
v_gene: TRBV4-3
abundance: -
j_gene: TRBJ2-7
CDR3aa: CASSQGQPRTYEQYF
CDR3nt: TGCGCCAGCAGCCAGGGACAGCCCCGAACCTACGAGCAGTACTTC

d_gene: -
v_gene: TRBV7-2
abundance: -
j_gene: TRBJ1-4
CDR3aa: CASSPGSPGEKLFF
CDR3nt: TGTGCCAGCAGTCCAGGATCCCCTGGGGAAAAACTGTTTTTT

d_gene: TRBD1
v_gene: TRBV7-2
abundance: -
j_gene: TRBJ1-1
CDR3aa: CASSLDRGVNTEAFF
CDR3nt: TGTGCCAGCAGCTTAGACAGGGGGGTAAACACTGAAGCTTTCTTT

d_gene: -
v_gene: TRBV6-6
abundance: -
j_gene: TRBJ1-6
CDR3aa: CASSYSSQGNSPLHF
CDR3nt: TGTGCCAGCAGTTACTCGTCTCAGGGGAACTCACCCCTCCACTTT

d_gene: -
v_gene: TRBV30
abundance: -
j_gene: TRBJ1-3
CDR3aa: CAWSVTRILKTGYSGNTIYF
CDR3nt: TGTGCCTGGAGCGTTACACGTATCTTAAAAACAGGGTACTCTGGAAACACCATATATTTT

d_gene: TRBD2
v_gene: TRBV27
abundance: -
j_gene: TRBJ2-3
CDR3aa: CASSLNPSGGARDTQYF
CDR3nt: TGTGCCAGCAGTTTAAATCCTAGCGGGGGGGCAAGAGATACGCAGTATTTT

d_gene: -
v_gene: TRBV7-2
abundance: -
j_gene: TRBJ2-2
CDR3aa: CASSLIAVQTGGELFF
CDR3nt: TGTGCCAGCAGCTTAATAGCGGTACAGACCGGCGGGGAGCTGTTTTTT

d_gene: -
v_gene: TRBV20-1
abundance: -
j_gene: TRBJ2-3
CDR3aa: CSATPQGAQYF
CDR3nt: TGCAGTGCTACTCCACAGGGAGCGCAGTATTTT

d_gene: TRBD2
v_gene: TRBV7-2
abundance: -
j_gene: TRBJ2-3
CDR3aa: CASSALAGATDTQYF
CDR3nt: TGTGCCAGCAGCGCATTAGCGGGAGCTACAGATACGCAGTATTTT

d_gene: TRBD2
v_gene: TRBV27
abundance: -
j_gene: TRBJ2-1
CDR3aa: CASSLILAGGRREQFF
CDR3nt: TGTGCCAGCAGTCTCATACTAGCGGGGGGCCGGAGGGAGCAGTTCTTC

d_gene: -
v_gene: TRBV10-3
abundance: -
j_gene: TRBJ1-5
CDR3aa: CAISDSGSSNQPQHF
CDR3nt: TGTGCCATCAGTGATTCCGGGAGTAGCAATCAGCCCCAGCATTTT

d_gene: TRBD1
v_gene: TRBV5-1
abundance: few
j_gene: TRBJ1-1
CDR3aa: CASSYQGGSTEAFF
CDR3nt: TGCGCCAGCAGTTATCAGGGGGGAAGCACTGAAGCTTTCTTT

d_gene: -
v_gene: TRBV2
abundance: -
j_gene: TRBJ2-1
CDR3aa: CASSLSYNEQFF
CDR3nt: TGTGCCAGCAGTCTGTCCTACAATGAGCAGTTCTTC

d_gene: -
v_gene: TRBV5-4
abundance: -
j_gene: TRBJ1-3
CDR3aa: CASLPEPGTRNTIYF
CDR3nt: TGTGCCAGCCTTCCCGAGCCGGGGACCCGAAACACCATATATTTT

d_gene: TRBD1
v_gene: TRBV2
abundance: -
j_gene: TRBJ2-3
CDR3aa: CASGPGQGTLDTQYF
CDR3nt: TGTGCCAGCGGACCGGGACAGGGGACGCTAGATACGCAGTATTTT

d_gene: TRBD2
v_gene: TRBV4-3
abundance: -
j_gene: TRBJ2-7
CDR3aa: CASSQGPTSGRYEQYF
CDR3nt: TGCGCCAGCAGCCAAGGGCCGACTAGCGGGAGATACGAGCAGTACTTC

d_gene: -
v_gene: TRBV20-1
abundance: -
j_gene: TRBJ1-1
CDR3aa: CSAAKNTEAFF
CDR3nt: TGCAGTGCCGCTAAGAACACTGAAGCTTTCTTT

d_gene: TRBD2
v_gene: TRBV28
abundance: -
j_gene: TRBJ2-2
CDR3aa: CASRGLAGNTGELFF
CDR3nt: TGTGCCAGCCGTGGGCTAGCGGGTAACACCGGGGAGCTGTTTTTT

d_gene: -
v_gene: TRBV29-1
abundance: -
j_gene: TRBJ1-1
CDR3aa: CSAGRAAAFF
CDR3nt: TGCAGCGCGGGCCGGGCCGCTGCTTTCTTT

d_gene: -
v_gene: TRBV28
abundance: -
j_gene: TRBJ2-3
CDR3aa: CASGRPSSTDTQYF
CDR3nt: TGTGCCAGCGGACGTCCGTCAAGCACAGATACGCAGTATTTT

d_gene: -
v_gene: TRBV28
abundance: -
j_gene: TRBJ2-3
CDR3aa: CASSFGGVPDTQYF
CDR3nt: TGTGCCAGCAGTTTCGGGGGAGTTCCAGATACGCAGTATTTT

d_gene: -
v_gene: TRBV28
abundance: -
j_gene: TRBJ2-1
CDR3aa: CASSPRGAGEQFF
CDR3nt: TGTGCCAGCAGTCCCCGGGGGGCGGGAGAGCAGTTCTTC

d_gene: TRBD2
v_gene: TRBV5-1
abundance: -
j_gene: TRBJ2-4
CDR3aa: CASSLREASFGIQYF
CDR3nt: TGCGCCAGCAGCTTGCGGGAGGCTAGCTTCGGCATTCAGTACTTC

d_gene: -
v_gene: TRBV5-4
abundance: -
j_gene: TRBJ2-1
CDR3aa: CASSWNNEQFF
CDR3nt: TGTGCCAGCAGCTGGAACAATGAGCAGTTCTTC

d_gene: TRBD2
v_gene: TRBV5-4
abundance: -
j_gene: TRBJ2-3
CDR3aa: CALTGGGFADTQYF
CDR3nt: TGTGCCCTTACGGGGGGTGGTTTCGCAGATACGCAGTATTTT

d_gene: -
v_gene: TRBV5-1
abundance: -
j_gene: TRBJ2-3
CDR3aa: CASSLADSTDTQYF
CDR3nt: TGCGCCAGCAGCTTGGCCGATAGCACAGATACGCAGTATTTT

d_gene: -
v_gene: TRBV5-8
abundance: few
j_gene: TRBJ2-1
CDR3aa: CASSSIRDGYNEQFF
CDR3nt: TGTGCCAGCAGCTCGATCCGGGACGGGTACAATGAGCAGTTCTTC

d_gene: -
v_gene: TRBV13
abundance: -
j_gene: TRBJ2-7
CDR3aa: CASSFQGAQGGEQYF
CDR3nt: TGTGCCAGCAGCTTTCAGGGCGCCCAAGGAGGCGAGCAGTACTTC

d_gene: TRBD1
v_gene: TRBV5-6
abundance: -
j_gene: TRBJ1-2
CDR3aa: CASSGDRRPNYGYTF
CDR3nt: TGTGCCAGCAGCGGGGACAGGCGCCCTAACTATGGCTACACCTTC

d_gene: -
v_gene: TRBV14
abundance: -
j_gene: TRBJ1-1
CDR3aa: CASSRWPGSEAFF
CDR3nt: TGTGCCAGCAGCAGGTGGCCGGGGTCTGAAGCTTTCTTT

d_gene: -
v_gene: TRBV5-4
abundance: -
j_gene: TRBJ2-7
CDR3aa: CASSLESYEQYF
CDR3nt: TGTGCCAGCAGCTTGGAGTCCTACGAGCAGTACTTC

d_gene: TRBD2
v_gene: TRBV10-3
abundance: -
j_gene: TRBJ2-1
CDR3aa: CAISGLAGANEQFF
CDR3nt: TGTGCCATCAGTGGACTAGCGGGAGCGAATGAGCAGTTCTTC

d_gene: -
v_gene: TRBV9
abundance: -
j_gene: TRBJ2-1
CDR3aa: CASSVDLGEQFF
CDR3nt: TGTGCCAGCAGCGTAGACCTTGGAGAGCAGTTCTTC

d_gene: -
v_gene: TRBV7-2
abundance: -
j_gene: TRBJ2-7
CDR3aa: CASSLVVGGDSYEQYF
CDR3nt: TGTGCCAGCAGCTTAGTTGTAGGGGGGGACAGCTACGAGCAGTACTTC

d_gene: -
v_gene: TRBV11-3
abundance: -
j_gene: TRBJ2-2
CDR3aa: CASSLDGAGIAGELFF
CDR3nt: TGTGCCAGCAGCTTAGATGGGGCAGGGATCGCCGGGGAGCTGTTTTTT

d_gene: TRBD1
v_gene: TRBV28
abundance: -
j_gene: TRBJ1-1
CDR3aa: CASSTTGGEAFF
CDR3nt: TGTGCCAGCAGCACCACAGGGGGTGAAGCTTTCTTT

d_gene: TRBD1
v_gene: TRBV30
abundance: -
j_gene: TRBJ1-2
CDR3aa: CAWSLQGTYGYTF
CDR3nt: TGTGCCTGGAGTTTACAGGGGACCTATGGCTACACCTTC

d_gene: TRBD1
v_gene: TRBV4-3
abundance: -
j_gene: TRBJ2-1
CDR3aa: CASSQDWSDRAGEQFF
CDR3nt: TGCGCCAGCAGCCAAGATTGGTCCGACAGGGCGGGTGAGCAGTTCTTC